This TCR beta chain was sequenced during a study of CD8+CD57+ T cells in acquired aplastic anemia. Across the whole study: CD4+ and CD8+ cells, once sorted, gave DNA averaging roughly 3.2 ug.

Notes on the study in general: Patients and controls were not found to differ significantly in CD8+ Simpson's diversity.

CD8+CD57+ cell expansion had been shown by flow cytometry in patients chosen for sequencing. Every one of the patients had aplastic anemia (severe, acquired). Blood samples were obtained from patients who had received no prior therapy. This clonotype was detected a few times. What it recognizes is unknown. A read error may account for a junction end that differs from germline. CDR3 and TCR beta VDJ profiling relied on a genomic DNA template. One entry per CDR3 protein results from TCRdb running MiXCR on the reads. The sample yields fewer than 300,000 distinct CDR3 sequences, around 82% seen once. The germline V gene encodes CDR1 SGHTA and CDR2 FQGNSA. This CDR3 contains 13 residues.

The TCR was taken from a human donor with aplastic anemia. Sequenced input: sorted CD4+, CD8+, or CD8+CD57+ T cells (not recorded which) from PBMCs. This chain links TRBV7-2 with TRBJ1-2; D unresolved. CDR3 sequence reads: CASSQSVDYGYTF. In DNA form, the CDR3 reads TGCGCCAGCAGCCAATCGGTAGACTATGGCTACACCTTC.